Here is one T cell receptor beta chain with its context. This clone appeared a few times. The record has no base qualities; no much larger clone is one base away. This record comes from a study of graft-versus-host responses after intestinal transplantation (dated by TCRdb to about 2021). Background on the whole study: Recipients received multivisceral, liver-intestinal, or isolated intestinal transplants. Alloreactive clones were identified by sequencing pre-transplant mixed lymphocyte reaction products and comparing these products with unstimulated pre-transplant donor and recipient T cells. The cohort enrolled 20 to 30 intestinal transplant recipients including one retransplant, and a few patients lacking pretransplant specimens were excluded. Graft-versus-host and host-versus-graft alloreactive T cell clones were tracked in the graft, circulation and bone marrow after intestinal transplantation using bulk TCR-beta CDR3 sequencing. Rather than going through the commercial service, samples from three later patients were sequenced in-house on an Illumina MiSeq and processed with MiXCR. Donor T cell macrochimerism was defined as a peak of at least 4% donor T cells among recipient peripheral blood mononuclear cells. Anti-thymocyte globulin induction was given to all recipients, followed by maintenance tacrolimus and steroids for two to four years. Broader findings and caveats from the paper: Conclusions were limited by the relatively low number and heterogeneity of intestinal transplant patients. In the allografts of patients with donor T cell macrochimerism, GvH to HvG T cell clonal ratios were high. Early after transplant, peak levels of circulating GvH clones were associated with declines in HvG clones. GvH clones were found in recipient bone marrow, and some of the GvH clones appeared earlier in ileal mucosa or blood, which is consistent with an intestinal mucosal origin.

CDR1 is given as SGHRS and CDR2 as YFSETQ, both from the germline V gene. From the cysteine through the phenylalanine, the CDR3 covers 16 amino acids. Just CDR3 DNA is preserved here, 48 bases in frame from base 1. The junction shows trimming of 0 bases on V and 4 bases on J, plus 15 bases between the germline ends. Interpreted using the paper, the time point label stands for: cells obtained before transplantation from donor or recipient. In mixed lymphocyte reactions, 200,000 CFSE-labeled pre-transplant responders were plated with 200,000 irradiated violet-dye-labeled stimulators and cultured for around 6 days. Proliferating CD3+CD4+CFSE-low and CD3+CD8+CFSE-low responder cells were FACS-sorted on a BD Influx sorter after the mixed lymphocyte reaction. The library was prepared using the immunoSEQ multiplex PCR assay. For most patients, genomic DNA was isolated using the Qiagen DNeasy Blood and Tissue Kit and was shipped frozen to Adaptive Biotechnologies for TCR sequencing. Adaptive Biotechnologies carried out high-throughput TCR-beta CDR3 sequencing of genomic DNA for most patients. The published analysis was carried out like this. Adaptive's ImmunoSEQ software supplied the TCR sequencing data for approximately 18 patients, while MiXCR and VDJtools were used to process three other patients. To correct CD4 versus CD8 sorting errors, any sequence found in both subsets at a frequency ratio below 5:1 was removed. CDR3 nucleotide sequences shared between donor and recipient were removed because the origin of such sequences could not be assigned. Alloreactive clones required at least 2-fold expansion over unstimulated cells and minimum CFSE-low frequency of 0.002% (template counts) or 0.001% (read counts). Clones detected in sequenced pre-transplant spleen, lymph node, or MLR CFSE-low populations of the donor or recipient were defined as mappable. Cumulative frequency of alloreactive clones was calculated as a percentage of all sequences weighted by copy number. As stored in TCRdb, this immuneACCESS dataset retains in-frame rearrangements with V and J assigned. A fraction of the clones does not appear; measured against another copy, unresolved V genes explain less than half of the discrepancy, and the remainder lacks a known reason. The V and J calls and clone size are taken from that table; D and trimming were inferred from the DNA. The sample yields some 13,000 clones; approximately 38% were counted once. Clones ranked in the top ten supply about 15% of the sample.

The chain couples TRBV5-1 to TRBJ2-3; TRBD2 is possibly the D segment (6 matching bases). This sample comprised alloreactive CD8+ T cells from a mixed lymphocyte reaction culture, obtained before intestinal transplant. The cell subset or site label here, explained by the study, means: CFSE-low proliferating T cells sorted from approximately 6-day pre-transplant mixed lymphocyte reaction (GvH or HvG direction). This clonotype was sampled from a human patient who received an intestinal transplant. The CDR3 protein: CASSLGGVPTPDTQYF. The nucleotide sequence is TGCGCCAGCAGCTTGGGCGGGGTCCCCACCCCAGATACGCAGTATTTT.